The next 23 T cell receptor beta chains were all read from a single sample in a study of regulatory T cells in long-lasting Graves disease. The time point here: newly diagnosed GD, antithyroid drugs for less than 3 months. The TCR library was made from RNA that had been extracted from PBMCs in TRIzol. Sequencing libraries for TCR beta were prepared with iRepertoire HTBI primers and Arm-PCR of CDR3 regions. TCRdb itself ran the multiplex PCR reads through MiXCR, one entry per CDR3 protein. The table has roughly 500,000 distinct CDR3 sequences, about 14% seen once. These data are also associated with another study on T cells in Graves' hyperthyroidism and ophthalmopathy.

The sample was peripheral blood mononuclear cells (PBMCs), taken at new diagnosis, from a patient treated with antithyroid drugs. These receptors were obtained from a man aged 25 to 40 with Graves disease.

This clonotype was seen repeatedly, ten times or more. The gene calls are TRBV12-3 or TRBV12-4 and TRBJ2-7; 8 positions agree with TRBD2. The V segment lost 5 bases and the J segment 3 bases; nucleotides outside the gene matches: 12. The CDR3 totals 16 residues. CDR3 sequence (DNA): TGTGCCAGCAGTCGTCATGACAGCGGGAGTTACTACGAGCAGTACTTC. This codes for CASSRHDSGSYYEQYF.

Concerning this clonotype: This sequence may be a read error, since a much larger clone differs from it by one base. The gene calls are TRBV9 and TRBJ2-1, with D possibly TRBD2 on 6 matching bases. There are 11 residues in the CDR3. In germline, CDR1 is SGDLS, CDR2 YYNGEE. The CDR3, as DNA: TGTGCCAGCAGAAAGGAGGGTGAGCAGCTCTTC. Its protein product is CASRKEGEQLF.

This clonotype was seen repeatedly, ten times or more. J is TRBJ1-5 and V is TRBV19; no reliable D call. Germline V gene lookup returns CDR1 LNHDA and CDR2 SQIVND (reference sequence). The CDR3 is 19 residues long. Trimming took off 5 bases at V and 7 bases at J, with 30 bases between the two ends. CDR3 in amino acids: CASSPPQTGLRTSAQPQHF. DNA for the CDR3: TGTGCCAGTAGTCCGCCTCAAACCGGGCTCCGAACTTCGGCGCAGCCCCAGCATTTT.

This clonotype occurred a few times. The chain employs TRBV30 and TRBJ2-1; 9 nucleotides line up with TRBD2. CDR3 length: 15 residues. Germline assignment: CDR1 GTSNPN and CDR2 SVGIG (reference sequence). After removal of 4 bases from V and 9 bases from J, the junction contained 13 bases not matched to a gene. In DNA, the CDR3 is TGTGCCTGGATTTTTAGCGGGAGAGGGTTGGCTGAGCAGTTCTTC. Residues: CAWIFSGRGLAEQFF.

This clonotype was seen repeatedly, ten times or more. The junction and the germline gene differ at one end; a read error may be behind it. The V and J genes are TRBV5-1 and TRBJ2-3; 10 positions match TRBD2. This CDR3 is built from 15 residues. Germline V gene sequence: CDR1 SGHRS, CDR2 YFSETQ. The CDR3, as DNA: TGTGCCAGCAGTTTACTAGCGGGACGGACAGATACGCAGTATTTT. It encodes CASSLLAGRTDTQYF.

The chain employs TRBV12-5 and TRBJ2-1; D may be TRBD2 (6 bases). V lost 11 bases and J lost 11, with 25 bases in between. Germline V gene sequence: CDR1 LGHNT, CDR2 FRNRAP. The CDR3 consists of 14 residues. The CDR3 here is CAGSPGVGEMKQFF. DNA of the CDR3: TGTGCTGGTTCCCCGGGAGTAGGGGAAATGAAGCAGTTCTTC.

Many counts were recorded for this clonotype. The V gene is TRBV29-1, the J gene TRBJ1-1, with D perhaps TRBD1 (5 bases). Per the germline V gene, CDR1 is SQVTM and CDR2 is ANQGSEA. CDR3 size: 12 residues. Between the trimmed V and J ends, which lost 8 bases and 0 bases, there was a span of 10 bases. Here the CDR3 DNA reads TGCAGCCACTCCAGGGTGAACACTGAAGCTTTCTTT. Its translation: CSHSRVNTEAFF.

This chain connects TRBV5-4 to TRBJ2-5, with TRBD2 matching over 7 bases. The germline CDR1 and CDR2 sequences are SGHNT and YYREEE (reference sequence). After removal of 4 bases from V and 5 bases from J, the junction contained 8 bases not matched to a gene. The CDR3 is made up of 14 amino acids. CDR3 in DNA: TGTGCCAGCAGCCCGGGGGACTACCTGGAGACCCAGTACTTC. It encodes CASSPGDYLETQYF.

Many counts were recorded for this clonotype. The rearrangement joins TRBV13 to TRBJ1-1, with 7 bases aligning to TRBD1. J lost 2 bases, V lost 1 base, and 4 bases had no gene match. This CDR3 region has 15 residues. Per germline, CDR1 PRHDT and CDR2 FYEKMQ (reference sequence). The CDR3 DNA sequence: TGTGCCAGCAGCTTAGAGGGGGCTCGAAACACTGAAGCTTTCTTT. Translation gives CASSLEGARNTEAFF.

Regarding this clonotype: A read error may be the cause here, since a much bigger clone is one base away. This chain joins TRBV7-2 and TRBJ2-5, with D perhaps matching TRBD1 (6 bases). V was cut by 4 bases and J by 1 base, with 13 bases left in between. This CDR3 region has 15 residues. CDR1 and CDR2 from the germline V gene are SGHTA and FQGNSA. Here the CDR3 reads CASSSGDGTQETQYF. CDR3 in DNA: TGTGCCAGCAGCTCAGGGGATGGGACCCAAGAGACCCAGTACTTC.

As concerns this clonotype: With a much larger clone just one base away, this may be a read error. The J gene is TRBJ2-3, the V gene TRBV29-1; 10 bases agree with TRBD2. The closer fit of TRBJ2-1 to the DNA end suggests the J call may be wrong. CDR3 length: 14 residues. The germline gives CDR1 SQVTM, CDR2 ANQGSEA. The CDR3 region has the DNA TGCAGCGTGGTTCCGGCTAGCGGGAGAGGCGAGCAGTTCTTC. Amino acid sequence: CSVVPASGRGEQFF.

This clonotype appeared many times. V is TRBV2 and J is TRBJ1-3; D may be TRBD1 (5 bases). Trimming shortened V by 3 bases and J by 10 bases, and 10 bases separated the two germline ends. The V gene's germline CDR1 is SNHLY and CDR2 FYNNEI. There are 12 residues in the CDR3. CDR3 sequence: CASSEQGPTIYF. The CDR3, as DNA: TGTGCCAGCAGTGAGCAGGGCCCGACCATATATTTT.

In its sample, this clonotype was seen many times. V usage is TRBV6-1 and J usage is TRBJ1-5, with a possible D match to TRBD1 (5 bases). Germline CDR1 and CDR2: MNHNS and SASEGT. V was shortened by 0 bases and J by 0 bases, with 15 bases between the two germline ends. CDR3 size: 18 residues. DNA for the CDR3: TGTGCCAGCAGTGAAGCGCACACCGGGGGATATAGCAATCAGCCCCAGCATTTT. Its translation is CASSEAHTGGYSNQPQHF.

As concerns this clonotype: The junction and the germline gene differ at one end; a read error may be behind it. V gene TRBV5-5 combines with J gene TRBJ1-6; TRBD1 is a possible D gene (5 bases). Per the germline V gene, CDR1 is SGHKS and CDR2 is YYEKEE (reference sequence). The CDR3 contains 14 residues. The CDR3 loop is CASSLGDRQSPLHF. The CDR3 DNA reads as TGTGCCAGCAGTTTGGGGGACCGACAATCACCCCTCCACTTT.

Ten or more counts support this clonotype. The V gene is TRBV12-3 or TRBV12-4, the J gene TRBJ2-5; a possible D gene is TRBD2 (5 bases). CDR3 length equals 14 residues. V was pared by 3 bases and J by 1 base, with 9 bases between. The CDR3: CASSFSGSQETQYF. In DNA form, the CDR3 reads TGTGCCAGCAGTTTTTCGGGAAGCCAAGAGACCCAGTACTTC.

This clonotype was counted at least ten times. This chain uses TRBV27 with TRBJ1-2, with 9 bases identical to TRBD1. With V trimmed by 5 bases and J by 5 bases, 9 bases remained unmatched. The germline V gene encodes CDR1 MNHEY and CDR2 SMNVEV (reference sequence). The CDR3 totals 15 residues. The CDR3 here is CASSPPGTGLYGYTF. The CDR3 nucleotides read TGTGCCAGCAGTCCCCCCGGGACAGGGCTTTATGGCTACACCTTC.

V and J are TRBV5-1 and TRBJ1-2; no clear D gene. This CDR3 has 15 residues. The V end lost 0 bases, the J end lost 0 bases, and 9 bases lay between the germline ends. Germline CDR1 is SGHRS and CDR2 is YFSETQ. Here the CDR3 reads CASSLALDPNYGYTF. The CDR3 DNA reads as TGCGCCAGCAGCTTGGCCCTGGACCCTAACTATGGCTACACCTTC.

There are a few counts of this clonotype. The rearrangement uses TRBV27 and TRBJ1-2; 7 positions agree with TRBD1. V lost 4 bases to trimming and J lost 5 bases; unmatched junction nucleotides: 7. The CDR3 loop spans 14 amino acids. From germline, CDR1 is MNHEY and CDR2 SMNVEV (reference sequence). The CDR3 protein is CASSSPGTVYGYTF. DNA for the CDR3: TGTGCCAGCAGTTCTCCCGGGACAGTTTATGGCTACACCTTC.

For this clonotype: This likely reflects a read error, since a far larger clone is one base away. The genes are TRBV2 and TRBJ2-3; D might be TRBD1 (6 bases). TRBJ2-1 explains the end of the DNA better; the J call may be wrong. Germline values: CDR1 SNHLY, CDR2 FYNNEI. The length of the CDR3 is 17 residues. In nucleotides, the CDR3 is TGTGCCGGCAGTGGGCCAGCAGGGACACCAACCTACAATGAGCAGTTCTTC. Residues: CAGSGPAGTPTYNEQFF.

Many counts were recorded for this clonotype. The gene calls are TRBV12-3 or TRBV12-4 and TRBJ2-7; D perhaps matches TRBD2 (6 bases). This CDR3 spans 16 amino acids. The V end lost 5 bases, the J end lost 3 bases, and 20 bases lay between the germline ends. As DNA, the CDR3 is TGTGCCAGCAGTCTAGGCGCGGGAATGGTGTACTACGAGCAGTACTTC. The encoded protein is CASSLGAGMVYYEQYF.

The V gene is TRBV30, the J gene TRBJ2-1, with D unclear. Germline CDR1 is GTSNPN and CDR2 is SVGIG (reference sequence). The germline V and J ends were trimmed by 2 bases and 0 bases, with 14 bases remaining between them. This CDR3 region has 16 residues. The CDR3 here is CAWSPAGLSSYNEQFF. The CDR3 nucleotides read TGTGCCTGGAGTCCCGCAGGTTTGAGCTCCTACAATGAGCAGTTCTTC.

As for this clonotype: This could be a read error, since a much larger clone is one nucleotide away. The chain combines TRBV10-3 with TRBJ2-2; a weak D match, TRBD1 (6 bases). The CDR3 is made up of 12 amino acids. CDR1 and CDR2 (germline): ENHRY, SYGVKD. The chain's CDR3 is CAFSEGVGELFF. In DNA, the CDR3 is TGTGCCTTCAGTGAGGGGGTCGGGGAGCTGTTTTTT.

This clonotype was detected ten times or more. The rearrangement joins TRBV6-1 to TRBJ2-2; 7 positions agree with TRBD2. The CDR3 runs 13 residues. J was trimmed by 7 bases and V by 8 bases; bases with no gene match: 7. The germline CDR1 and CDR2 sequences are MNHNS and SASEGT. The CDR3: CASGRETIGELFF. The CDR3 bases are TGTGCCAGCGGGCGGGAGACTATCGGGGAGCTGTTTTTT.